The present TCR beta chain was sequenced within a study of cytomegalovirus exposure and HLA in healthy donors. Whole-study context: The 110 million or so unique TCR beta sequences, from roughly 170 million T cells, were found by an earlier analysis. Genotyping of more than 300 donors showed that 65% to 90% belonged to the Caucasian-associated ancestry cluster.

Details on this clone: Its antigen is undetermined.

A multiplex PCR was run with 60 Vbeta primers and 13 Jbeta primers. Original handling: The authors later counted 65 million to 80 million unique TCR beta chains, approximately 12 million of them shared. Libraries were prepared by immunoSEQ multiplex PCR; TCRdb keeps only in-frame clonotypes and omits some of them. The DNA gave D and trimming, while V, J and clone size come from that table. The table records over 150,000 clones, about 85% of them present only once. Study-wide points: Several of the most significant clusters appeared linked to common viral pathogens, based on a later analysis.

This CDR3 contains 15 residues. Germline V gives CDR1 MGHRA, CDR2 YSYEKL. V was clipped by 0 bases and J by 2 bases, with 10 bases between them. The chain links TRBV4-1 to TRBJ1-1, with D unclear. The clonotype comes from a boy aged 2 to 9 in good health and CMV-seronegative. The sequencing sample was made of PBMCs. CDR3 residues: CASSQDRELNTEAFF. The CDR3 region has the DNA TGCGCCAGCAGCCAAGATCGAGAACTAAACACTGAAGCTTTCTTT.